The 20 T cell receptor beta chains presented below share a single source sample, sequenced in a study of T cell responses to AZD1222 COVID-19 vaccine. The method was immunoSEQ multiplex PCR; TCRdb's version includes in-frame clones alone and lacks a portion of them. This sample has 95,000 to 150,000 clones, with around 84% found just once. The material sequenced was peripheral blood, taken on day 0 of AZD1222 vaccination. These receptors all come from an adult in good health.

This chain connects TRBV3-1 (or the pseudogene TRBV3-2) to TRBJ1-1; D is uncertain. Germline CDR1 is LGHDT and CDR2 is YNNKEL (reference sequence). The CDR3 spans 17 residues. V lost 4 bases, J lost 1 base, and 19 bases lay in between. Written as DNA, the CDR3 is TGTGCCAGCAGCCCACCCACGGCACGGGTGGGGAACACTGAAGCTTTCTTT. Translated: CASSPPTARVGNTEAFF.

The J gene is TRBJ1-1, the V gene TRBV20-1; D uncertain. Looked up from germline, CDR1 is DFQATT and CDR2 is SNEGSKA (reference sequence). Trimming shortened V by 3 bases and J by 1 base, and 3 bases separated the two germline ends. CDR3 size: 11 residues. The CDR3 protein is CSASRNTEAFF. The CDR3 coding sequence is TGCAGTGCTAGTAGGAACACTGAAGCTTTCTTT.

This chain joins TRBV12-3 or TRBV12-4 and TRBJ1-4; 8 bases align to TRBD1. This CDR3 has 12 residues. The J segment lost 14 bases and the V segment lost 1 base, leaving 3 bases of the junction unmatched. The CDR3 coding sequence is TGTGCCAGCAGTTTAGTGGACAGGGCCCTGTTTTTT. Amino acid sequence: CASSLVDRALFF.

The chain uses TRBV2 and TRBJ1-2; no reliable D call. The V end was cut by 7 bases, the J end by 8 bases, with 14 bases between. There are 12 residues in the CDR3. The V gene's germline CDR1 is SNHLY and CDR2 FYNNEI. The CDR3, as DNA: TGTGCCAGCATGGTAGGGTCCTACGGCTACACCTTC. It is translated as CASMVGSYGYTF. Complete variable domain (other parts from reference TRBV2 and TRBJ1-2): EPEVTQTPSHQVTQMGQEVILRCVPISNHLYFYWYRQILGQKVEFLVSFYNNEISEKSEIFDDQFSVERPDGSNFTLKIRSTKLEDSAMYFCASMVGSYGYTFGSGTRLTVV.

This clone is a singleton in its sample. The chain couples TRBV11-2 to TRBJ2-7, with D perhaps matching TRBD1 or TRBD2 (5 bases each). CDR1 is SGHAT, CDR2 FQNNGV, per germline. The CDR3 is 15 residues long. With 5 bases removed from V and 0 bases from J, the gap between germline ends came to 14 bases. CDR3 coding DNA: TGTGCCAGCAGCCCTCGGGGCCGCAGCTCCTACGAGCAGTACTTC. Translating it yields CASSPRGRSSYEQYF. The complete variable domain, with remaining parts taken from reference TRBV11-2 and TRBJ2-7, reads EAGVAQSPRYKIIEKRQSVAFWCNPISGHATLYWYQQILGQGPKLLIQFQNNGVVDDSQLPKDRFSAERLKGVDSTLKIQPAKLEDSAVYLCASSPRGRSSYEQYFGPGTRLTVT.

V is TRBV11-2 and J is TRBJ2-5; TRBD1 agrees at 11 bases. The CDR3 runs 12 residues. The V and J ends lost 8 bases and 5 bases, in that order; junction bases with no gene match: 1. Germline-derived CDR1 and CDR2 are SGHAT and FQNNGV. The CDR3 spells CASRDRGETQYF. CDR3 coding DNA: TGTGCCAGCCGGGACAGGGGGGAGACCCAGTACTTC.

This chain links TRBV28 with TRBJ2-1; the match to TRBD2 covers 14 bases. The V gene's germline CDR1 is MDHEN and CDR2 SYDVKM. Unmatched junction bases numbered 9, after V lost 6 bases and J lost 8 bases. The CDR3 loop spans 16 amino acids. The CDR3 sequence is CASSSGTSGGRYEQFF. As DNA, the CDR3 is TGTGCCAGCAGCTCCGGGACTAGCGGGGGACGCTATGAGCAGTTCTTC.

The chain links TRBV27 to TRBJ1-4; no clear D gene. The germline V gene encodes CDR1 MNHEY and CDR2 SMNVEV (reference sequence). V lost 1 base to trimming and J lost 2 bases, with 8 bases between them. CDR3 size: 15 residues. The CDR3 DNA reads as TGTGCCAGCAGTTTATACGGGGTGACTAATGAAAAACTGTTTTTT. Translation: CASSLYGVTNEKLFF.

The chain joins TRBV19 to TRBJ1-4; 9 bases are shared with TRBD1. The CDR3 extends over 15 amino acids. Germline CDR1 reads LNHDA; CDR2 reads SQIVND (reference sequence). The V gene end was trimmed by 6 bases and the J gene end by 6 bases; junction bases not matched to a gene: 8. The CDR3 spells CASRSGTGKDEKLFF. The CDR3 nucleotides are TGTGCCAGTAGATCCGGGACAGGGAAGGATGAAAAACTGTTTTTT.

A few counts support this clone. The chain combines TRBV10-2 with TRBJ2-1; 12 nucleotides agree with TRBD2. Trimming cost V 3 bases and J 7 bases; bases outside gene matches: 10. CDR1 and CDR2 (germline): WSHSY, SAAADI. The CDR3 runs to 17 residues. CDR3 residues: CASSEGGALAGGNEQFF. In DNA, the CDR3 is TGCGCCAGCAGTGAAGGGGGGGCGCTAGCGGGAGGGAATGAGCAGTTCTTC.

This sequence joins TRBV18 and TRBJ1-6; 9 positions match TRBD1. V was clipped by 3 bases and J by 10 bases; unmatched bases: 7. The length of the CDR3 is 15 residues. Looked up from germline, CDR1 is KGHSH and CDR2 is LQKENI. The DNA for the CDR3 is TGTGCCAGCTCACCGGAGGACAGGGGTGGGTCACCCCTCCACTTT. This encodes CASSPEDRGGSPLHF.

The chain joins TRBV19 to TRBJ1-5; TRBD1 aligns across 8 bases. Trimming cost V 9 bases and J 2 bases; bases outside gene matches: 9. The length of the CDR3 is 15 residues. Looked up from germline, CDR1 is LNHDA and CDR2 is SQIVND (reference sequence). CDR3 sequence (DNA): TGTGCCAGCCATCAGGGGGCGGTCGGCAATCAGCCCCAGCATTTT. As protein: CASHQGAVGNQPQHF.

The chain employs TRBV7-6 and TRBJ2-7; 8 bases align to TRBD1. Germline lookup yields CDR1 SGHVS and CDR2 FNYEAQ. The junction had 1 base not matched to a gene; V was cut back by 3 bases and J by 0 bases. The CDR3 runs 14 residues. CDR3 loop: CASSFGQGSYEQYF. In DNA form, the CDR3 reads TGTGCCAGCAGCTTCGGACAGGGCTCCTACGAGCAGTACTTC.

This clone turned up a few times. The V gene is TRBV25-1, the J gene TRBJ1-5; TRBD1 might be the D (5 bases). The length of the CDR3 is 16 residues. Trimming left V 3 bases short and J 2 bases short, with 14 bases between. Looked up from germline, CDR1 is MGHDK and CDR2 is SYGVNS. The CDR3 is CASSETRGAGNQPQHF. The CDR3 coding sequence is TGTGCCAGCAGTGAGACGCGGGGCGCGGGCAATCAGCCCCAGCATTTT.

This sequence joins TRBV2 and TRBJ1-2, with a possible D match to TRBD1 (5 bases). The germline CDR1 and CDR2 sequences are SNHLY and FYNNEI. The CDR3 loop spans 14 amino acids. V shed 4 bases and J shed 7 bases, with 16 bases lying between them. The CDR3 DNA reads as TGTGCCAGCAGTGCCAGGGAGGTAGGGTCTGGCTACACCTTC. Encoded protein: CASSAREVGSGYTF.

CDR3 loop: CASSQGTGNQPQHF. CDR3 DNA: TGTGCCAGCAGCCAGGGGACAGGTAATCAGCCCCAGCATTTT. The rearrangement joins TRBV3-1 (or the pseudogene TRBV3-2) to TRBJ1-5; 8 nucleotides align to TRBD1. CDR1 is LGHDT, CDR2 YNNKEL, per germline (reference sequence). The CDR3 runs to 14 residues. Trimming cost V 3 bases and J 4 bases; bases outside gene matches: 2.

The chain couples TRBV19 to TRBJ2-2; 7 positions match TRBD2. The CDR3 spans 16 residues. The ends lost 1 base at V and 3 bases at J; junction bases unmatched: 5. Germline loops: CDR1 LNHDA, CDR2 SQIVND (reference sequence). The CDR3 loop reads CASSIVASGYTGELFF. CDR3 DNA sequence: TGTGCCAGTAGTATAGTAGCTAGCGGATACACCGGGGAGCTGTTTTTT.

The chain combines TRBV5-6 with TRBJ1-1; a possible D gene is TRBD1 (6 bases). Between the trimmed V and J ends, which lost 4 bases and 3 bases, there was a span of 10 bases. Germline loops: CDR1 SGHDT, CDR2 YYEEEE. The CDR3 covers 13 residues. The DNA of the CDR3 is TGTGCCAGCAGCCGGACAGTTTACACTGAAGCTTTCTTT. Protein product: CASSRTVYTEAFF. Full variable domain (missing parts from reference TRBV5-6 and TRBJ1-1): DAGVTQSPTHLIKTRGQQVTLRCSPKSGHDTVSWYQQALGQGPQFIFQYYEEEERQRGNFPDRFSGHQFPNYSSELNVNALLLGDSALYLCASSRTVYTEAFFGQGTRLTVV.

DNA for the CDR3: TGTGCCAGCAGCTTAGGTGCAGGAGATCCCCAGCATTTT. Protein product: CASSLGAGDPQHF. The chain recombines TRBV7-8 with TRBJ1-5; unclear D gene. V was shortened by 1 base and J by 10 bases, with 11 bases between the two germline ends. From germline, CDR1 is SGHVS and CDR2 FQNEAQ. The CDR3 covers 13 residues. The variable domain in full, completed from reference TRBV7-8 and TRBJ1-5, reads GAGVSQSPRYKVAKRGQDVALRCDPISGHVSLFWYQQALGQGPEFLTYFQNEAQLDKSGLPSDRFFAERPEGSVSTLKIQRTQQEDSAVYLCASSLGAGDPQHFGDGTRLSIL.

V usage is TRBV12-3 or TRBV12-4 and J usage is TRBJ1-2; D gene unclear. This CDR3 has 12 residues. Between the trimmed V and J ends, which lost 6 bases and 5 bases, there was a span of 10 bases. The CDR3 coding sequence is TGTGCCAGCAGCCCCTTTAGGTATGGCTACACCTTC. This encodes CASSPFRYGYTF.